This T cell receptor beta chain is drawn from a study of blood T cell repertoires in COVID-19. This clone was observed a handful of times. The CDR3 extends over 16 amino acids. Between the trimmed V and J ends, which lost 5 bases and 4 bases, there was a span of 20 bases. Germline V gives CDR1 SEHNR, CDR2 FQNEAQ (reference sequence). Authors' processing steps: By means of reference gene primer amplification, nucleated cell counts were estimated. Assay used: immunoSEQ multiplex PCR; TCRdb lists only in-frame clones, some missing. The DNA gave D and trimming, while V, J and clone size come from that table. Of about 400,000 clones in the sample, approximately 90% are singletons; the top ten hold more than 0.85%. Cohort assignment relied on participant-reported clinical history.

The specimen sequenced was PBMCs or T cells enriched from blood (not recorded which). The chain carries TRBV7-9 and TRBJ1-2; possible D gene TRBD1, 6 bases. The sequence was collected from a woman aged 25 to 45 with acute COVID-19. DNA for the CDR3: TGTGCCAGCAGCCACCTAGGGGGAACAGCTTTCTATGGCTACACCTTC. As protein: CASSHLGGTAFYGYTF.